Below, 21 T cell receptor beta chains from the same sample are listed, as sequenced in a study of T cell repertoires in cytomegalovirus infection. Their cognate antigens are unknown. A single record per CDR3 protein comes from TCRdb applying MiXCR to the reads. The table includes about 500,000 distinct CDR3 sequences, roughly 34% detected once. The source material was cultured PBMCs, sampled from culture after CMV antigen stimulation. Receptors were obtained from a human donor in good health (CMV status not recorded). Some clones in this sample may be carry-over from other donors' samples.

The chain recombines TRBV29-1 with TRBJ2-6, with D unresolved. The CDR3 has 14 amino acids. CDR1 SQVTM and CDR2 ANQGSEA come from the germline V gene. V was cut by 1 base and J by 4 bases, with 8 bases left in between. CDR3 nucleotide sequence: TGCAGCGTTGAAGCGGTACAAGGGGCCAACGTCCTGACTTTC. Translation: CSVEAVQGANVLTF. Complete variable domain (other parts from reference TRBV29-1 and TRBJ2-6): SAVISQKPSRDICQRGTSLTIQCQVDSQVTMMFWYRQQPGQSLTLIATANQGSEATYESGFVIDKFPISRPNLTFSTLTVSNMSPEDSSIYLCSVEAVQGANVLTFGAGSRLTVL.

The CDR3 spells CASKGTGKNIQYF. Here the CDR3 DNA reads TGTGCCAGTAAAGGGACAGGGAAAAACATTCAGTACTTC. The V and J genes are TRBV19 and TRBJ2-4, with 9 positions matching TRBD1. This CDR3 spans 13 amino acids. Trimming cost V 7 bases and J 4 bases; bases outside gene matches: 2. The germline V gene has CDR1 LNHDA and CDR2 SQIVND (reference sequence).

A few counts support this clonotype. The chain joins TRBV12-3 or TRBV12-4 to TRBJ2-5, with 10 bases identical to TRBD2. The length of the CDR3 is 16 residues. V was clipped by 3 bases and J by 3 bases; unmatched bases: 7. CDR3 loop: CASSFSSGRGEETQYF. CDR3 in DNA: TGTGCCAGCAGTTTCTCTAGCGGGAGAGGAGAAGAGACCCAGTACTTC.

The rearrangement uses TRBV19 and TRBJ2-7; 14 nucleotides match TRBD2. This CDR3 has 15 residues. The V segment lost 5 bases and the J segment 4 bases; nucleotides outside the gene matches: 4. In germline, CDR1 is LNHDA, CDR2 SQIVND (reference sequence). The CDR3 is CASSAGTSGRYEQYF. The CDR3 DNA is TGTGCCAGTAGTGCCGGGACTAGCGGGAGATACGAGCAGTACTTC.

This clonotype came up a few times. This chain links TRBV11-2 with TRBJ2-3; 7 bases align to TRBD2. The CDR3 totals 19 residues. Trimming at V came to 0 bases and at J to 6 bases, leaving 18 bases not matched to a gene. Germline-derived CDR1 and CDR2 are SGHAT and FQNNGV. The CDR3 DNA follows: TGTGCCAGCAGCTTAGATCTGATTGTCAGAGCGGGGAGGGATGATACGCAGTATTTT. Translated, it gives CASSLDLIVRAGRDDTQYF.

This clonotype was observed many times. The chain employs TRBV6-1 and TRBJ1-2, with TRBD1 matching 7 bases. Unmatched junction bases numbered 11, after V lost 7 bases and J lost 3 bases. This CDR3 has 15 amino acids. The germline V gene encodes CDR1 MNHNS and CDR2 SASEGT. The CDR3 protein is CASKKPGQPYYGYTF. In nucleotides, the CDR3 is TGTGCCAGCAAGAAACCGGGACAGCCCTACTATGGCTACACCTTC.

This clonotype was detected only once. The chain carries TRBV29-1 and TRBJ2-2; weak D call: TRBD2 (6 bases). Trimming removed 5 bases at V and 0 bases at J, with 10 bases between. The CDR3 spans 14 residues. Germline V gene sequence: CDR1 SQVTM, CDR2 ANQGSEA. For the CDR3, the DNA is TGCAGCGTTAGCCGGGACTCGAACACCGGGGAGCTGTTTTTT. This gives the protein CSVSRDSNTGELFF.

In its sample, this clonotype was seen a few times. CDR3 DNA: TGTGCCAGCACCAACCTGGACAGGGACTATGGCTACACCTTC. Protein product: CASTNLDRDYGYTF. The V gene is TRBV7-2, the J gene TRBJ1-2, with 8 bases that match TRBD1. Germline V gene data show CDR1 as SGHTA and CDR2 as FQGNSA. The CDR3 is made up of 14 amino acids. V gave up 7 bases and J gave up 3 bases; unmatched junction bases: 7.

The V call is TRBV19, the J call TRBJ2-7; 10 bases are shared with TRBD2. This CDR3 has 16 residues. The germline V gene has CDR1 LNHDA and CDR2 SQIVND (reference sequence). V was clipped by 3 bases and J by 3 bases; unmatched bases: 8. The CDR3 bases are TGTGCCAGTAGTATCCTCGCTAGCGGGAGTCTCTACGAGCAGTACTTC. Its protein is CASSILASGSLYEQYF. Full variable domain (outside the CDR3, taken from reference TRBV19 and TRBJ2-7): DGGITQSPKYLFRKEGQNVTLSCEQNLNHDAMYWYRQDPGQGLRLIYYSQIVNDFQKGDIAEGYSVSREKKESFPLTVTSAQKNPTAFYLCASSILASGSLYEQYFGPGTRLTVT.

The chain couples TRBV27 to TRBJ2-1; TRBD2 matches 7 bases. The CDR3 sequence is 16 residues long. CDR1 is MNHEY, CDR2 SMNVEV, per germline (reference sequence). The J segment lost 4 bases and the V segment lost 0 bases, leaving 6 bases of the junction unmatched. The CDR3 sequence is CASSLSAAGLYNEQFF. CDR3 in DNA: TGTGCCAGCAGTTTATCTGCAGCGGGGTTATACAATGAGCAGTTCTTC.

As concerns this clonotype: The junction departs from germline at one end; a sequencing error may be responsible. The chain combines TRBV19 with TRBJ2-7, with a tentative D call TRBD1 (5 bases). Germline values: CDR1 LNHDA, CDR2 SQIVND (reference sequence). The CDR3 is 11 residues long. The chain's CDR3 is CASSDRWGVCF. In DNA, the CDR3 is TGTGCCAGTAGTGATAGGTGGGGCGTCTGCTTC.

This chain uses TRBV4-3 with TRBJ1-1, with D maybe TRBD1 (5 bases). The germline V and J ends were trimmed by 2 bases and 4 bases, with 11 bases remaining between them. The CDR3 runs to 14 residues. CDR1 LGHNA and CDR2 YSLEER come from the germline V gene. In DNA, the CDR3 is TGCGCCAGCAGCCAATTTACAGGAGGCACTGAAGCTTTCTTT. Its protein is CASSQFTGGTEAFF.

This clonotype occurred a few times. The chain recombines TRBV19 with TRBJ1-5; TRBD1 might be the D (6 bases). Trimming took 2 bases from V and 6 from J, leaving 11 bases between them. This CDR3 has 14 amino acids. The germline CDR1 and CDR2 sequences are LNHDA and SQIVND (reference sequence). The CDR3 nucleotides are TGTGCCAGTAGTATACAGGGGACGGCTCAGCCCCAGCATTTT. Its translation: CASSIQGTAQPQHF. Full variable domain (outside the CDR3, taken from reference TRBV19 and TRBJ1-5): DGGITQSPKYLFRKEGQNVTLSCEQNLNHDAMYWYRQDPGQGLRLIYYSQIVNDFQKGDIAEGYSVSREKKESFPLTVTSAQKNPTAFYLCASSIQGTAQPQHFGDGTRLSIL.

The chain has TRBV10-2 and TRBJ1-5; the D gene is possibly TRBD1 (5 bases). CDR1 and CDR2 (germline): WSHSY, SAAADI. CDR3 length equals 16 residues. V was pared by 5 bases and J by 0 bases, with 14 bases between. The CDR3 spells CASSSPGGYSNQPQHF. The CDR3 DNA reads TGCGCCAGCAGTAGCCCGGGGGGATATAGCAATCAGCCCCAGCATTTT.

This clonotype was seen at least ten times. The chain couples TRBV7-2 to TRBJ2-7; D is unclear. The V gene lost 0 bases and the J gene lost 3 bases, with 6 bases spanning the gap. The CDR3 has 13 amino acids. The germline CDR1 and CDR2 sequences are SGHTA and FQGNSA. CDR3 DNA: TGTGCCAGCAGCTTAGCGAGCATCTACGAGCAGTACTTC. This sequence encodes CASSLASIYEQYF.

CDR3 sequence: CASSLGRGEQYV. The CDR3 nucleotides read TGTGCCAGCAGCTTGGGACGCGGCGAGCAGTACGTC. The chain joins TRBV7-9 to TRBJ2-7; D may correspond to TRBD1 or TRBD2 (5 bases each). There are 12 residues in the CDR3. The V end was cut by 3 bases, the J end by 6 bases, with 9 bases between. Germline assignment: CDR1 SEHNR and CDR2 FQNEAQ (reference sequence).

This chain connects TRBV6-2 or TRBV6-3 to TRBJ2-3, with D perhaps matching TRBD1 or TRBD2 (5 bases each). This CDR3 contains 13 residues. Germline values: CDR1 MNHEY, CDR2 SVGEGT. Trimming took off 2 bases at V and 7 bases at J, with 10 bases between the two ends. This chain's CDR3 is CASSYVWGNTQYF. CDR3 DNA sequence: TGTGCCAGCAGTTACGTTTGGGGGAATACGCAGTATTTT.

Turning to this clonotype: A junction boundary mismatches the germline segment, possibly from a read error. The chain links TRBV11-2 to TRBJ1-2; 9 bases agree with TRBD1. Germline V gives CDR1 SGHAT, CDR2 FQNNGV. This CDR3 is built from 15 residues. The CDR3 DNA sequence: TGTGCCAGCGGCTTAGGGACAGGGTTTAACTATGGCTACACCTTC. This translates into CASGLGTGFNYGYTF.

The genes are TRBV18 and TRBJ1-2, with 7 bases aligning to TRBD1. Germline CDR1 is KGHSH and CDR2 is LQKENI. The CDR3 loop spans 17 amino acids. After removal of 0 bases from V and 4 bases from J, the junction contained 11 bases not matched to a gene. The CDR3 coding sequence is TGTGCCAGCTCACCACCGTTTATGGACAGGTCCGGCTATGGCTACACCTTC. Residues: CASSPPFMDRSGYGYTF.

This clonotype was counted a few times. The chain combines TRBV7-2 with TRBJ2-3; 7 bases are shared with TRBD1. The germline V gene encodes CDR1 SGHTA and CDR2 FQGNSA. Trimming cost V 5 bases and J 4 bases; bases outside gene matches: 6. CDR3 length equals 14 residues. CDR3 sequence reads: CASSHRTGPDTQYF. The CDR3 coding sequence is TGTGCCAGCAGCCACCGGACAGGTCCAGATACGCAGTATTTT.

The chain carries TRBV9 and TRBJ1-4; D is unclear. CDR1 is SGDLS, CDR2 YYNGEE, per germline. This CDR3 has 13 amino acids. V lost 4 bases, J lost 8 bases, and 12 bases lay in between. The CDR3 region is CASSLEEGEKLFF. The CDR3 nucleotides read TGTGCCAGCAGCCTCGAAGAGGGAGAAAAACTGTTTTTT.